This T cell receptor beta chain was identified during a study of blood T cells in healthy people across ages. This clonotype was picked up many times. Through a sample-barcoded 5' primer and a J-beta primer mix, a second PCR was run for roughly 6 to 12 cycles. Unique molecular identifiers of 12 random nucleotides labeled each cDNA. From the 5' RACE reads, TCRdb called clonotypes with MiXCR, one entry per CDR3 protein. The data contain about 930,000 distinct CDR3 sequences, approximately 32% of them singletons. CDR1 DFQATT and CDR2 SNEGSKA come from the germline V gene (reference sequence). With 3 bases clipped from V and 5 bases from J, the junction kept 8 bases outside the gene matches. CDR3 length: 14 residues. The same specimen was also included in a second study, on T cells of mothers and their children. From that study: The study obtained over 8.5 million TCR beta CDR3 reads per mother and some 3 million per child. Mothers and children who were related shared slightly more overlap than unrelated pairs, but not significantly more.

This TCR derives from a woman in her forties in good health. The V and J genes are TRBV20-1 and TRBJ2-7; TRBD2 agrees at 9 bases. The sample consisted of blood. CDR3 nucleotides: TGCAGTGCTAGCCTCAGGACTAGCGCTCACGAGCAGTACTTC. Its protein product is CSASLRTSAHEQYF.